This T cell receptor beta chain stems from a study of T-cell memory formation after mild COVID-19. General study findings and limits: Mainly in CM and EM were contracting CD4+ clones; CD8+ were in EMRA. Memory cells collected pre-infection included some clones that later responded, suggesting cross-reactive memory joined.

As for this clonotype: Its matching antigen is unknown.

TCRdb fed the 5' RACE reads into MiXCR, producing one record per CDR3 protein. The repertoire includes approximately 400,000 distinct CDR3 sequences, more than 15% of them detected once, and roughly 21% sits in the top ten. This TCR was recovered from a man in his late teens or twenties who had mild COVID-19 (a few samples of this study predate the infection). Cell type and time point are not known. Sequenced: PBMCs or a T cell subset sorted from them (not recorded which).

For the CDR3, the DNA is TGCGCCAGCAGCATCTCTCCCCTCAATGAGCAGTTCTTC. The encoded protein is CASSISPLNEQFF. V gene TRBV5-1 combines with J gene TRBJ2-1; D gene ambiguous. The V gene's germline CDR1 is SGHRS and CDR2 YFSETQ. V lost 4 bases and J 6 bases, leaving 11 bases between the germline ends. CDR3 size: 13 residues.